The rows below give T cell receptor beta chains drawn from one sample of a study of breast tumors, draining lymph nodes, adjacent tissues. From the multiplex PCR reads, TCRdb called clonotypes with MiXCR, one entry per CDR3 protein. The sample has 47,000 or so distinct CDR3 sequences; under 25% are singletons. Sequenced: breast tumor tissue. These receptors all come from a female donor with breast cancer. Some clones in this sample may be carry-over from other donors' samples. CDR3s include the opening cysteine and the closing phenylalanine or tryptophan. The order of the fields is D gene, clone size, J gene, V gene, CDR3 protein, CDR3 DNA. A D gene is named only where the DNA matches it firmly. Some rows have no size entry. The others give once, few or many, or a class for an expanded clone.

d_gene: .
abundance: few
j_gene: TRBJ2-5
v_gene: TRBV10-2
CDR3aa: CASSDGLDRETQYF
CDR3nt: TGCGCCAGCAGTGACGGACTCGATAGGGAGACCCAGTACTTC

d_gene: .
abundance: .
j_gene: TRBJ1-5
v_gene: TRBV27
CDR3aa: CASRARAGFGQPQHF
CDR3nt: TGTGCCAGCAGGGCGAGGGCAGGGTTCGGCCAGCCCCAGCATTTT

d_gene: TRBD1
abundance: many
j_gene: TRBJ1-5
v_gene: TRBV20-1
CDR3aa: CSARGDRNQPQHF
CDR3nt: TGCAGTGCTAGGGGGGACAGAAATCAGCCCCAGCATTTT

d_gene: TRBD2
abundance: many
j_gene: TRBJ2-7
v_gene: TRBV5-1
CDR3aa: CASSLQREGSYEQYF
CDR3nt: TGCGCCAGCAGCTTACAGCGGGAGGGCTCCTACGAGCAGTACTTC

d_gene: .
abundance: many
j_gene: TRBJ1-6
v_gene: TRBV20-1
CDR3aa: CSARRAPEWGTPLHF
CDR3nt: TGCAGTGCTAGAAGGGCCCCGGAATGGGGAACACCCCTCCACTTT

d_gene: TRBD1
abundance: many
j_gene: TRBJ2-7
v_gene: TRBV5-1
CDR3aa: CASSTGTGPHEQYF
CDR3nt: TGCGCCAGCAGCACCGGGACAGGGCCCCACGAGCAGTACTTC

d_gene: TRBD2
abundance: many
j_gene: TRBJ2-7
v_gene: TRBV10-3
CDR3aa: CAISSTLAGAYEQYF
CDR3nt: TGTGCCATCAGCTCAACTCTAGCGGGAGCCTACGAGCAGTACTTC

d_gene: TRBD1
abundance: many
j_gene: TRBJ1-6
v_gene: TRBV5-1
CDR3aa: CASSLGPQGGNSPLHF
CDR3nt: TGCGCCAGCAGCTTGGGGCCGCAGGGGGGTAATTCACCCCTCCACTTT

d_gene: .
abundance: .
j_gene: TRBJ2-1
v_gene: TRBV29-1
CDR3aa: CSVDVGVDFEQFF
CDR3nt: TGCAGCGTTGATGTGGGAGTAGATTTTGAGCAGTTCTTC

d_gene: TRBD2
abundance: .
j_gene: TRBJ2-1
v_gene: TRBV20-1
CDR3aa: CSLLPAGGEQFF
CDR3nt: TGCAGTTTGCTACCAGCGGGGGGTGAGCAGTTCTTC

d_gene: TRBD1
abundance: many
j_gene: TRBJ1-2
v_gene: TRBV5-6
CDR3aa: CASSPGQGVKYGYTF
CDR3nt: TGTGCCAGCAGCCCAGGACAGGGAGTAAAGTATGGCTACACCTTC

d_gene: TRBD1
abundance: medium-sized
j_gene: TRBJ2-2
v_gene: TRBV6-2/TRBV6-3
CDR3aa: CASSDRVPGELFF
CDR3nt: TGTGCCAGCAGTGACAGGGTCCCCGGGGAGCTGTTTTTT

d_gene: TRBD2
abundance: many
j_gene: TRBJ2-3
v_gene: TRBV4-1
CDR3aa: CASSQVTSGRAGSDTQYF
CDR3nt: TGCGCCAGCAGCCAAGTAACTAGCGGGAGGGCCGGTTCAGATACGCAGTATTTT

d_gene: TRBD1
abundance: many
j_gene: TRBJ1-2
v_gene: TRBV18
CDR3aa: CASSPRDRDGYTF
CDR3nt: TGTGCCAGCTCACCAAGAGACAGGGATGGCTACACCTTC

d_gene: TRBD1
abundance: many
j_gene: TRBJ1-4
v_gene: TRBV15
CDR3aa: CATSAGGTNEKLFF
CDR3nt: TGTGCCACCAGCGCAGGGGGAACTAATGAAAAACTGTTTTTT

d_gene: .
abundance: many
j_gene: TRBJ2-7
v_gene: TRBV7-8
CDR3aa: CASSFDLRTYEQYF
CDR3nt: TGTGCCAGCAGCTTCGACCTCCGGACCTACGAGCAGTACTTC

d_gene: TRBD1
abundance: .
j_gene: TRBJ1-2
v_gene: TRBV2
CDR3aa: CASSEQGQGNYGYTF
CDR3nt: TGTGCCAGCAGTGAACAGGGACAGGGGAACTATGGCTACACCTTC

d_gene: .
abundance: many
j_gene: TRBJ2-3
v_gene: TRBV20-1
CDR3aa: CSALLHSTDTQYF
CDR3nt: TGCAGTGCACTACTCCACAGCACAGATACGCAGTATTTT

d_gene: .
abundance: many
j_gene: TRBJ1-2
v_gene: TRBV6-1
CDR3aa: CASSVTGIGGYTF
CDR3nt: TGTGCCAGCAGTGTTACAGGGATTGGTGGCTACACCTTC

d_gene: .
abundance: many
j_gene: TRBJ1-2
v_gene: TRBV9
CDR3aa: CASSVAGQLEGGYTF
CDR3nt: TGTGCCAGCAGCGTAGCCGGTCAACTGGAAGGGGGCTACACCTTC

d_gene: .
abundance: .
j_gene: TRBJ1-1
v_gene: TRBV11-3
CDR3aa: CASSLVSSTEAFF
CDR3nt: TGTGCCAGCAGCTTAGTATCCTCAACTGAAGCTTTCTTT

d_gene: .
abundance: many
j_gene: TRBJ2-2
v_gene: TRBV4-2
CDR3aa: CASSQGERSGTGELFF
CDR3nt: TGTGCCAGCAGCCAAGGGGAGCGATCTGGGACCGGGGAGCTGTTTTTT

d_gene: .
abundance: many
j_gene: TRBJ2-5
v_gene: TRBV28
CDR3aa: CASSLEVYQETQYF
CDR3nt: TGTGCCAGCAGTTTAGAGGTGTACCAAGAGACCCAGTACTTC